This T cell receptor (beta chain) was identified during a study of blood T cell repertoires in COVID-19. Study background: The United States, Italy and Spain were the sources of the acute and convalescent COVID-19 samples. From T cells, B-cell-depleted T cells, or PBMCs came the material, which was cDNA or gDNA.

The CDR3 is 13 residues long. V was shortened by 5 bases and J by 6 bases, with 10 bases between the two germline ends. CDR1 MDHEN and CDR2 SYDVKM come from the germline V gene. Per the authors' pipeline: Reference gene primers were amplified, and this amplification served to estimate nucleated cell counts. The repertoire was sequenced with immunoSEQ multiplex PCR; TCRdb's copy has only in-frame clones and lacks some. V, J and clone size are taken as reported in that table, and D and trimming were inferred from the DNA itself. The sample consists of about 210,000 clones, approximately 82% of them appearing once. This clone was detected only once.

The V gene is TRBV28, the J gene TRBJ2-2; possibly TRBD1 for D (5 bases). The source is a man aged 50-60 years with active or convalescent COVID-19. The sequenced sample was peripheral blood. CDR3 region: CASSPYRSGELFF. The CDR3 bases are TGTGCCAGCAGTCCCTACAGGTCCGGGGAGCTGTTTTTT.